This is a list of T cell receptor beta chains from one sample in a study of shared clonotypes between healthy human individuals. The repertoire was sequenced with immunoSEQ multiplex PCR; TCRdb's copy has only in-frame clones and lacks some. The sample has some 2.4 million clones; more than 85% are singletons. The specimen was naive CD4+ T cells from PBMCs. These receptors were obtained from a man aged 18 to 35 in good health. Some clones in this sample may be carry-over from other donors' samples. CDR3s include the opening cysteine and the closing phenylalanine or tryptophan. Each record gives: D gene, V gene, clone size, J gene, CDR3 DNA, CDR3 protein. D genes are given only for firm matches. Rows give clone size only sometimes, using once, few, many, or a class for an expanded clone.

d_call: TRBD2
v_call: TRBV12-5
clone_size: once
j_call: TRBJ2-3
cdr3_nt: TGTGCTAGTGGTTTGGGCCTTAGCGGGTCAGATACGCAGTATTTT
cdr3_aa: CASGLGLSGSDTQYF

d_call: -
v_call: TRBV2
clone_size: -
j_call: TRBJ1-5
cdr3_nt: TGTGCCAGCAGTGAAGGACGGCAGCCCCAGCATTTT
cdr3_aa: CASSEGRQPQHF

d_call: -
v_call: TRBV6-4
clone_size: -
j_call: TRBJ2-7
cdr3_nt: TGTGCCAGCAGTGACGGTCTTCTGGGGGCCCCGGTCTACGAGCAGTACTTC
cdr3_aa: CASSDGLLGAPVYEQYF

d_call: -
v_call: TRBV21-1
clone_size: once
j_call: TRBJ2-5
cdr3_nt: TGTGCCAGCAGCACCCTCGGGTGTTGCCAAGAGACCCAGTACTTC
cdr3_aa: CASSTLGCCQETQYF

d_call: -
v_call: TRBV6-5
clone_size: -
j_call: TRBJ1-2
cdr3_nt: TGTGCCAGCAAAGTCGCTGGCTATGGCTACACCTTC
cdr3_aa: CASKVAGYGYTF

d_call: -
v_call: TRBV11-3
clone_size: -
j_call: TRBJ1-1
cdr3_nt: TGTGCCAGCAGCCCGGGGGGTGTGAACACTGAAGCTTTCTTT
cdr3_aa: CASSPGGVNTEAFF

d_call: -
v_call: TRBV5-1
clone_size: -
j_call: TRBJ2-7
cdr3_nt: TGCGCCAGCACCCGGGGGACCTCTCCTAATACTTACGAGCAGTACTTC
cdr3_aa: CASTRGTSPNTYEQYF

d_call: TRBD2
v_call: TRBV7-9
clone_size: -
j_call: TRBJ2-7
cdr3_nt: TGTGCCAGCAGCTTAGCCGGGACTACCCCCGGCGAGCAGTACTTC
cdr3_aa: CASSLAGTTPGEQYF

d_call: TRBD1
v_call: TRBV7-9
clone_size: -
j_call: TRBJ1-4
cdr3_nt: TGTGCCAGCAGCTTAGCGCAGGGGGCTGGGGAAAAACTGTTTTTT
cdr3_aa: CASSLAQGAGEKLFF

d_call: TRBD2
v_call: TRBV19
clone_size: -
j_call: TRBJ2-7
cdr3_nt: TGTGCCAGTATCGCTAGCGGGGGATCTGACGAGCAGTACTTC
cdr3_aa: CASIASGGSDEQYF

d_call: TRBD2
v_call: TRBV7-2
clone_size: -
j_call: TRBJ2-1
cdr3_nt: TGTGCCAGCAGCCCACGGACTAGCGGGAGTACCCCCCCGTTCTTC
cdr3_aa: CASSPRTSGSTPPFF

d_call: TRBD1
v_call: TRBV7-8
clone_size: -
j_call: TRBJ2-2
cdr3_nt: TGTGCCAGCAGCCGCAGAGAGGACAGGGGGCGGACCGGGGAGCTGTTTTTT
cdr3_aa: CASSRREDRGRTGELFF

d_call: -
v_call: TRBV7-9
clone_size: -
j_call: TRBJ2-1
cdr3_nt: TGTGCCAGCAGCGCTGCCGGGACTTCGTACAATGAGCAGTTCTTC
cdr3_aa: CASSAAGTSYNEQFF

d_call: -
v_call: TRBV30
clone_size: -
j_call: TRBJ1-3
cdr3_nt: TGTGCCTGGAGTGAGAGGTCAAACACCATATATTTT
cdr3_aa: CAWSERSNTIYF

d_call: TRBD2
v_call: TRBV9
clone_size: -
j_call: TRBJ2-2
cdr3_nt: TGTGCCAGCAGCGTGACCGGGACTAGCGTGGTCGGGGAGCTGTTTTTT
cdr3_aa: CASSVTGTSVVGELFF

d_call: -
v_call: TRBV19
clone_size: -
j_call: TRBJ1-1
cdr3_nt: TGTGCCAGTAGTACCCCAAGGACGGGGAACACTGAAGCTTTCTTT
cdr3_aa: CASSTPRTGNTEAFF

d_call: -
v_call: TRBV6-1
clone_size: -
j_call: TRBJ1-1
cdr3_nt: TGTGCCAGCAGTGGGGTTGGTGGGAACACTGAAGCTTTCTTT
cdr3_aa: CASSGVGGNTEAFF

d_call: -
v_call: TRBV29-1
clone_size: -
j_call: TRBJ1-2
cdr3_nt: TGCAGCGCCGAGGGCAGACTTAACTATGGCTACACCTTC
cdr3_aa: CSAEGRLNYGYTF

d_call: TRBD2
v_call: TRBV19
clone_size: -
j_call: TRBJ2-3
cdr3_nt: TGTGCCAGTAGTTCGGTGGGAGGGAGAGATACGCAGTATTTT
cdr3_aa: CASSSVGGRDTQYF

d_call: TRBD1
v_call: TRBV29-1
clone_size: -
j_call: TRBJ2-2
cdr3_nt: TGCAGCGTTCGGGACAGGGCGAGAACCGGGGAGCTGTTTTTT
cdr3_aa: CSVRDRARTGELFF

d_call: -
v_call: TRBV18
clone_size: -
j_call: TRBJ2-2
cdr3_nt: TGTGCCAGCTCCCGCTCAACCGGGGAGCTGTTTTTT
cdr3_aa: CASSRSTGELFF

d_call: -
v_call: TRBV7-2
clone_size: -
j_call: TRBJ1-2
cdr3_nt: TGTGCCAGCAGCTCCGGACAGAACTATGGCTACACCTTC
cdr3_aa: CASSSGQNYGYTF

d_call: -
v_call: TRBV5-6
clone_size: -
j_call: TRBJ2-3
cdr3_nt: TGTGCCAGCAGCTTGTACTCAGGAGCTCCCCTCACAGATACGCAGTATTTT
cdr3_aa: CASSLYSGAPLTDTQYF

d_call: -
v_call: TRBV25-1
clone_size: -
j_call: TRBJ2-1
cdr3_nt: TGTGCCAGCAGTGAGACAGGAAAGGGGCAGTTCTTC
cdr3_aa: CASSETGKGQFF

d_call: TRBD2
v_call: TRBV7-3
clone_size: -
j_call: TRBJ2-5
cdr3_nt: TGTGCCAGCAGCGAAGGACTAGCGGGAGGGCTCCGAGAGACCCAGTACTTC
cdr3_aa: CASSEGLAGGLRETQYF

d_call: -
v_call: TRBV5-8
clone_size: -
j_call: TRBJ1-4
cdr3_nt: TGTGCCAGCAGCCCGGTAGGGACAACGATTAATGAAAAACTGTTTTTT
cdr3_aa: CASSPVGTTINEKLFF

d_call: -
v_call: TRBV28
clone_size: -
j_call: TRBJ2-7
cdr3_nt: TGTGCCAGCAGTTTCAGGACGGGCTACGAGCAGTACTTC
cdr3_aa: CASSFRTGYEQYF

d_call: TRBD2
v_call: TRBV7-2
clone_size: -
j_call: TRBJ2-2
cdr3_nt: TGTGCCAGCAGTCTCACTAGCGGCAACACCGGGGAGCTGTTTTTT
cdr3_aa: CASSLTSGNTGELFF

d_call: -
v_call: TRBV7-9
clone_size: -
j_call: TRBJ1-1
cdr3_nt: TGTGCCAGCAACGTTAAAGGGGGGAACACTGAAGCTTTCTTT
cdr3_aa: CASNVKGGNTEAFF

d_call: TRBD2
v_call: TRBV5-1
clone_size: -
j_call: TRBJ2-5
cdr3_nt: TGCGCCAGCAGCTACGAACTAGCGGGAGAGGGAGAGACCCAGTACTTC
cdr3_aa: CASSYELAGEGETQYF

d_call: -
v_call: TRBV11-2
clone_size: -
j_call: TRBJ1-1
cdr3_nt: TGTGCCAGCAGCTTGGGATTGGGTTCTTTCTTT
cdr3_aa: CASSLGLGSFF

d_call: TRBD1
v_call: TRBV19
clone_size: -
j_call: TRBJ2-2
cdr3_nt: TGTGCCAGTAGTAGACAGGGGGCGACTCTCGGGGAGCTGTTTTTT
cdr3_aa: CASSRQGATLGELFF

d_call: -
v_call: TRBV7-8
clone_size: -
j_call: TRBJ2-7
cdr3_nt: TGTGCCAGCAGCTCCGACAGGCTAAAACAGTACTTC
cdr3_aa: CASSSDRLKQYF

d_call: -
v_call: TRBV30
clone_size: -
j_call: TRBJ1-2
cdr3_nt: TGTGCCTGGATCCGGGGGGGAGCTAACTATGGCTACACCTTC
cdr3_aa: CAWIRGGANYGYTF

d_call: -
v_call: TRBV7-2
clone_size: once
j_call: TRBJ2-7
cdr3_nt: TGTGCCAGCAGCTTAGTAGGCACTTCCTACGAGCAGTACTTC
cdr3_aa: CASSLVGTSYEQYF

d_call: TRBD2
v_call: TRBV11-2
clone_size: -
j_call: TRBJ2-3
cdr3_nt: TGTGCCAGCAGCTTAGTTAGCGGGGGATCCACAGATACGCAGTATTTT
cdr3_aa: CASSLVSGGSTDTQYF

d_call: TRBD1
v_call: TRBV5-6
clone_size: -
j_call: TRBJ1-1
cdr3_nt: TGTGCCAGCAGCTCTCAACGACAGGGCCACACTGAAGCTTTCTTT
cdr3_aa: CASSSQRQGHTEAFF

d_call: TRBD1
v_call: TRBV7-7
clone_size: -
j_call: TRBJ2-2
cdr3_nt: TGTGCCAGCAGGCCGACAGGGGGCACCGGGGAGCTGTTTTTT
cdr3_aa: CASRPTGGTGELFF

d_call: -
v_call: TRBV14
clone_size: once
j_call: TRBJ2-1
cdr3_nt: TGTGCCAGCAGCCAGACAATACAATCCTACAATGAGCAGTTCTTC
cdr3_aa: CASSQTIQSYNEQFF

d_call: -
v_call: TRBV27
clone_size: -
j_call: TRBJ1-1
cdr3_nt: TGTGCCAGCAGTTTGAGTCGGACGAACACTGAAGCTTTCTTT
cdr3_aa: CASSLSRTNTEAFF

d_call: TRBD1
v_call: TRBV2
clone_size: -
j_call: TRBJ1-2
cdr3_nt: TGTGCCAGCAGCCTGACAGGGTTAACCGGTTACACCTTC
cdr3_aa: CASSLTGLTGYTF

d_call: TRBD1
v_call: TRBV27
clone_size: -
j_call: TRBJ2-6
cdr3_nt: TGTGCCAGCAGTTTAGCCTACGACAGGGGCGCATACTCTGGGGCCAACGTCCTGACTTTC
cdr3_aa: CASSLAYDRGAYSGANVLTF

d_call: -
v_call: TRBV19
clone_size: -
j_call: TRBJ2-5
cdr3_nt: TGTGCCAGTAGTATTTCACAGGGCTGGGGAGAGACCCAGTACTTC
cdr3_aa: CASSISQGWGETQYF

d_call: TRBD2
v_call: TRBV4-2
clone_size: -
j_call: TRBJ2-2
cdr3_nt: TGTGCCAGCAGCCAAGATCAGACTAGCGGGAGAAGTGGCGGGGAGCTGTTTTTT
cdr3_aa: CASSQDQTSGRSGGELFF

d_call: TRBD2
v_call: TRBV5-4
clone_size: -
j_call: TRBJ2-7
cdr3_nt: TGTGCCAGCAGCTTGGCTAGCGGGGTCTACGAGCAGTACTTC
cdr3_aa: CASSLASGVYEQYF

d_call: TRBD1
v_call: TRBV2
clone_size: few
j_call: TRBJ1-1
cdr3_nt: TGTGCCAGCAGTATAGATGGACAGGGGGCTGAAGCTTTCTTT
cdr3_aa: CASSIDGQGAEAFF

d_call: -
v_call: TRBV14
clone_size: -
j_call: TRBJ1-1
cdr3_nt: TGTGCCAGCAGCCAACATCCCGGTTCCAGCCCCGGGGGGACTGAAGCTTTCTTT
cdr3_aa: CASSQHPGSSPGGTEAFF

d_call: TRBD1
v_call: TRBV19
clone_size: -
j_call: TRBJ2-7
cdr3_nt: TGTGCCAGTAGTTCCAGGGGGTACGAGCAGTACTTC
cdr3_aa: CASSSRGYEQYF

d_call: TRBD1
v_call: TRBV4-1
clone_size: -
j_call: TRBJ2-7
cdr3_nt: TGCGCCAGCAGCCGATTCTTGGGGACAGGGGGCGTCGGTCCCTCCTACGAGCAGTACTTC
cdr3_aa: CASSRFLGTGGVGPSYEQYF

d_call: -
v_call: TRBV6-6
clone_size: -
j_call: TRBJ1-2
cdr3_nt: TGTGCCAGCAGTGCAGGGTCCCGCTACACCTTC
cdr3_aa: CASSAGSRYTF

d_call: TRBD2
v_call: TRBV11-2
clone_size: -
j_call: TRBJ2-2
cdr3_nt: TGTGCCAGCAGCACCATTAAAAGGGGAGCGGGAGGGCCAACCGGGGAGCTGTTTTTT
cdr3_aa: CASSTIKRGAGGPTGELFF

d_call: TRBD1
v_call: TRBV30
clone_size: once
j_call: TRBJ1-6
cdr3_nt: TGTGCCTGGACTTCGAACCGGGACAGATATTCACCCCTCCACTTT
cdr3_aa: CAWTSNRDRYSPLHF

d_call: -
v_call: TRBV18
clone_size: -
j_call: TRBJ2-3
cdr3_nt: TGTGCCAGCGCATCTGGAGGAGGGTACACAGATACGCAGTATTTT
cdr3_aa: CASASGGGYTDTQYF

d_call: TRBD1
v_call: TRBV5-6
clone_size: -
j_call: TRBJ1-5
cdr3_nt: TGTGCCAGCAGCTTTGAGGGGGCGCGGCAGCCCCAGCATTTT
cdr3_aa: CASSFEGARQPQHF